This T cell receptor beta chain stems from a study of blood T cell repertoires in COVID-19. Study details: The analysed material was cDNA or gDNA that came from T cells, B-cell-depleted T cells, or PBMCs.

Profiling relied on immunoSEQ multiplex PCR, and the TCRdb table lists in-frame clones only, not all of them. This table holds more than 150,000 clones, around 78% found once. This clone was counted at least ten times. Material: peripheral blood. The sequence was collected from a woman aged 80 or older with active or convalescent COVID-19.

DNA of the CDR3: TGCGCCAGCAGCCCGGGGGACGGTGACAATGAGCAGTTCTTC. Protein: CASSPGDGDNEQFF. The rearrangement links TRBV5-1 to TRBJ2-1; D possibly corresponds to TRBD2 (6 bases). Germline lookup yields CDR1 SGHRS and CDR2 YFSETQ. The length of the CDR3 is 14 residues. V gave up 4 bases and J gave up 5 bases, with 13 bases separating them.